One and the same sample provided the 28 T cell receptor beta chains below, sequenced in a study of blood T cell repertoires in COVID-19. Only in-frame clones appear in the TCRdb table, and some are missing; sequencing was by immunoSEQ multiplex PCR. This table has 200,000 to 300,000 clones, about 80% appearing once. Source material: PBMCs or T cells enriched from blood (not recorded which). All receptors come from a woman in her thirties or forties who had been exposed to COVID-19.

The chain carries TRBV9 and TRBJ1-2, with 7 bases fitting TRBD1. The CDR3 spans 14 residues. The V segment lost 4 bases and the J segment 3 bases; nucleotides outside the gene matches: 6. From germline, CDR1 is SGDLS and CDR2 YYNGEE. CDR3 loop: CASSPRDSHYGYTF. CDR3 nucleotides: TGTGCCAGCAGCCCAAGGGACAGCCACTATGGCTACACCTTC.

This chain joins TRBV19 and TRBJ2-7; TRBD2 is a possible D gene (5 bases). V was pared by 3 bases and J by 6 bases, with 12 bases between. The CDR3 has 13 residues. The V gene's germline CDR1 is LNHDA and CDR2 SQIVND (reference sequence). CDR3 residues: CASSMTPRGEQYF. The DNA for the CDR3 is TGTGCCAGTAGTATGACCCCTCGGGGCGAGCAGTACTTC.

Details on this clone: This CDR3 is also generated by other DNA sequences in the sample. CDR3 sequence: CASSLAGAYNEQFF. Here the CDR3 DNA reads TGTGCCAGCAGTTTAGCGGGGGCCTACAATGAGCAGTTCTTC. The rearrangement links TRBV27 to TRBJ2-1; TRBD2 matches 7 bases. The CDR3 contains 14 residues. Germline CDR1 and CDR2: MNHEY and SMNVEV (reference sequence). Losses at the gene ends were 2 bases for V and 2 bases for J; bases not matched to a gene: 0.

The chain employs TRBV27 and TRBJ2-7, with D unclear. V dropped 0 bases and J dropped 5 bases, with 8 bases sitting between them. CDR1 and CDR2 (germline): MNHEY, SMNVEV (reference sequence). The CDR3 covers 13 residues. The CDR3 sequence: CASSLSYRDEQYF. The DNA of the CDR3 is TGTGCCAGCAGTTTATCTTATCGCGACGAGCAGTACTTC.

V and J are TRBV14 and TRBJ2-7; possibly TRBD1 for D (6 bases). Trimming shortened V by 4 bases and J by 6 bases, and 13 bases separated the two germline ends. This CDR3 is built from 13 residues. Germline CDR1 SGHDN, CDR2 FVKESK. The CDR3 reads CASSPGAFGEQYF. Here the CDR3 DNA reads TGTGCCAGCAGCCCAGGGGCCTTTGGCGAGCAGTACTTC.

This chain links TRBV10-3 with TRBJ2-4, with D unclear. The V gene lost 2 bases and the J gene lost 0 bases, with 14 bases spanning the gap. The germline V gene has CDR1 ENHRY and CDR2 SYGVKD. The CDR3 spans 17 residues. The CDR3 bases are TGTGCCATCAGTGAGGGGCTGGGCAGCCGAGCCAAAAACATTCAGTACTTC. Protein product: CAISEGLGSRAKNIQYF.

The chain links TRBV9 to TRBJ2-7; TRBD1 might be the D (5 bases). Germline CDR1 reads SGDLS; CDR2 reads YYNGEE. V was clipped by 4 bases and J by 1 base, with 18 bases between them. The length of the CDR3 is 16 residues. The CDR3 loop is CASSQKGVLGSYEQYF. In DNA form, the CDR3 reads TGTGCCAGCAGCCAAAAAGGGGTCCTCGGGTCCTACGAGCAGTACTTC.

The chain has TRBV13 and TRBJ2-1; a weak D match, TRBD1 (6 bases). This CDR3 region has 13 residues. Germline V gene lookup returns CDR1 PRHDT and CDR2 FYEKMQ (reference sequence). Trimming removed 6 bases from V and 6 bases from J, with 12 bases in between. Here the CDR3 reads CASRLGAPNEQFF. For the CDR3, the DNA is TGTGCCAGCAGGTTGGGGGCTCCCAATGAGCAGTTCTTC. The variable domain in full, completed from reference TRBV13 and TRBJ2-1, reads AAGVIQSPRHLIKEKRETATLKCYPIPRHDTVYWYQQGPGQDPQFLISFYEKMQSDKGSIPDRFSAQQFSDYHSELNMSSLELGDSALYFCASRLGAPNEQFFGPGTRLTVL.

The chain links TRBV2 to TRBJ2-4; D remains ambiguous. The V gene lost 6 bases and the J gene lost 0 bases, with 21 bases spanning the gap. Germline loops: CDR1 SNHLY, CDR2 FYNNEI. The CDR3 spans 18 residues. This CDR3 reads CASRPDSGSSLAKNIQYF. In nucleotides, the CDR3 is TGTGCCAGCAGACCCGACTCCGGATCCTCCTTAGCCAAAAACATTCAGTACTTC.

The chain is built from TRBV27 and TRBJ1-2, with D tentatively TRBD1 (5 bases). Germline lookup yields CDR1 MNHEY and CDR2 SMNVEV (reference sequence). The CDR3 runs to 15 residues. Between the trimmed V and J ends, which lost 6 bases and 0 bases, there was a span of 14 bases. The CDR3 region has the DNA TGTGCCAGCAGCCCGGACACAATCTCTAACTATGGCTACACCTTC. It translates to CASSPDTISNYGYTF.

The chain recombines TRBV6-5 with TRBJ2-7; TRBD2 is a possible D gene (5 bases). Germline V gives CDR1 MNHEY, CDR2 SVGAGI. The CDR3 loop spans 15 amino acids. Trimming cost V 0 bases and J 2 bases, with 11 bases left between them. CDR3 region: CASSYSIRETYEQYF. In DNA form, the CDR3 reads TGTGCCAGCAGTTACTCGATCCGGGAAACCTACGAGCAGTACTTC.

The chain links TRBV11-2 to TRBJ2-2, with D unclear. Trimming pared 1 base from V and 9 bases from J, leaving 9 bases between. The CDR3 runs to 13 residues. Germline V gives CDR1 SGHAT, CDR2 FQNNGV. CDR3 sequence reads: CASSLGSPRELFF. The CDR3 nucleotides read TGTGCCAGCAGCTTAGGCAGTCCCCGGGAGCTGTTTTTT.

J is TRBJ1-1 and V is TRBV15; 10 bases are a match to TRBD1. The CDR3 loop spans 15 amino acids. V shed 3 bases, J shed 0 bases, and the junction held 1 base outside the gene matches. Germline CDR1 LNHNV, CDR2 YYDKDF (reference sequence). The CDR3 bases are TGTGCCACCAGCAGGGGACAGGGGTTGAACACTGAAGCTTTCTTT. It encodes CATSRGQGLNTEAFF.

The chain links TRBV19 to TRBJ1-1, with 7 positions matching TRBD1. This CDR3 region has 13 residues. Trimming at V came to 7 bases and at J to 1 base, leaving 3 bases not matched to a gene. CDR1 LNHDA and CDR2 SQIVND come from the germline V gene (reference sequence). The CDR3 sequence is CASTGQRNTEAFF. The CDR3 DNA reads as TGTGCCAGTACGGGACAGCGGAACACTGAAGCTTTCTTT.

The genes are TRBV7-3 and TRBJ2-3; 7 bases map to TRBD1. Trimming removed 5 bases from V and 2 bases from J; junction bases left unmatched: 7. Germline V gene lookup returns CDR1 SGHTA and CDR2 FQGTGA. CDR3 length: 15 residues. The CDR3 DNA reads TGTGCCAGCAGCATAAGGGGACAGCCCACAGATACGCAGTATTTT. This encodes CASSIRGQPTDTQYF.

In its sample, this clone was seen once. V and J are TRBV18 and TRBJ1-2; D is unresolved. The CDR3 spans 19 residues. Germline assignment: CDR1 KGHSH and CDR2 LQKENI. V was trimmed by 2 bases and J by 2 bases, leaving 24 bases between them. The CDR3 is CASSPVSTENLKYNYGYTF. CDR3 nucleotides: TGTGCCAGCTCACCAGTCTCCACAGAGAACCTAAAATACAACTATGGCTACACCTTC.

In its sample, this clone was seen a few times. The chain carries TRBV9 and TRBJ1-1; D unclear. CDR3 length: 16 residues. The V gene's germline CDR1 is SGDLS and CDR2 YYNGEE. Trimming shortened V by 1 base and J by 0 bases, and 13 bases separated the two germline ends. The CDR3 sequence: CASSVNSGLMNTEAFF. The CDR3 nucleotides read TGTGCCAGCAGCGTAAATTCTGGCCTCATGAACACTGAAGCTTTCTTT.

The chain has TRBV27 and TRBJ1-1; D is uncertain. Germline-derived CDR1 and CDR2 are MNHEY and SMNVEV (reference sequence). CDR3 size: 15 residues. V lost 3 bases and J lost 0, with 11 bases in between. The CDR3 here is CASSFSFAMNTEAFF. The CDR3 DNA reads TGTGCCAGCAGTTTTTCCTTCGCGATGAACACTGAAGCTTTCTTT.

J is TRBJ2-3 and V is TRBV2; the match to TRBD1 covers 9 bases. J lost 1 base, V lost 4 bases, and 6 bases had no gene match. The CDR3 length is 16 residues. CDR1 is SNHLY, CDR2 FYNNEI, per germline. The CDR3 region has the DNA TGTGCCAGCAGTGGGGGACAGGGTAAGGGCACAGATACGCAGTATTTT. Its translation: CASSGGQGKGTDTQYF.

The J gene is TRBJ1-1, the V gene TRBV10-3, with D possibly matching TRBD1 (5 bases). Germline CDR1 reads ENHRY; CDR2 reads SYGVKD. Trimming pared 0 bases from V and 4 bases from J, leaving 9 bases between. The CDR3 has 14 amino acids. The DNA of the CDR3 is TGTGCCATCAGTGAGTCCCGGGGGTTCACTGAAGCTTTCTTT. Translated, it gives CAISESRGFTEAFF.

V is TRBV28 and J is TRBJ1-1; 7 bases match TRBD1. CDR3 length: 15 residues. V lost 3 bases to trimming and J lost 2 bases; unmatched junction nucleotides: 6. CDR1 and CDR2 (germline): MDHEN, SYDVKM. As DNA, the CDR3 is TGTGCCAGCAGTTTTGTGACAGGGAGAAACACTGAAGCTTTCTTT. Translated: CASSFVTGRNTEAFF.

This clone has just one count. The V and J genes are TRBV4-1 and TRBJ1-5, with 8 bases aligning to TRBD1. Germline V CDR1 and CDR2: MGHRA, YSYEKL. The length of the CDR3 is 18 residues. V lost 1 base and J lost 4; bases outside the gene matches: 12. CDR3 amino acids: CASSQGPRGPTGNQPQHF. The CDR3 coding sequence is TGCGCCAGCAGCCAAGGTCCCAGGGGGCCCACAGGTAATCAGCCCCAGCATTTT.

The rearrangement joins TRBV19 to TRBJ1-5; D is uncertain. In germline, CDR1 is LNHDA, CDR2 SQIVND (reference sequence). The CDR3 is 12 residues long. V gave up 7 bases and J gave up 4 bases, with 8 bases separating them. CDR3 sequence (DNA): TGTGCCAGTAACGAGAGGAATCAGCCCCAGCATTTT. Translating it yields CASNERNQPQHF.

J is TRBJ2-3 and V is TRBV30; 9 nucleotides agree with TRBD2. This CDR3 has 12 residues. Germline-derived CDR1 and CDR2 are GTSNPN and SVGIG (reference sequence). Written as DNA, the CDR3 is TGTGCTCGAGCGGGGGGCTCCGATACGCAGTATTTT. Its translation: CARAGGSDTQYF. Complete variable domain (other parts from reference TRBV30 and TRBJ2-3): SQTIHQWPATLVQPVGSPLSLECTVEGTSNPNLYWYRQAAGRGLQLLFYSVGIGQISSEVPQNLSASRPQDRQFILSSKKLLLSDSGFYLCARAGGSDTQYFGPGTRLTVL.

This rearrangement joins TRBV12-2 to TRBJ1-1; no check of the table's D call, TRBD1, against the DNA was made. TRBV12-2 corresponds to a pseudogene. The CDR3 consists of 13 residues. As DNA, the CDR3 is TGTGCAAGTCGCTGGGGGCTGATCACTGAAGCTTTCTTT. Translation gives CASRWGLITEAFF.

The genes are TRBV6-2 or TRBV6-3 and TRBJ1-1, with D possibly TRBD1 on 6 matching bases. V gave up 3 bases and J gave up 1 base, with 12 bases separating them. This CDR3 is 15 amino acids long. The V gene's germline CDR1 is MNHEY and CDR2 SVGEGT. CDR3 nucleotide sequence: TGTGCCAGCAGTTATGGGCGGACAGCGAACACTGAAGCTTTCTTT. It encodes CASSYGRTANTEAFF.

J is TRBJ1-2 and V is TRBV27; D call uncertain. Trimming removed 4 bases at V and 3 bases at J, with 9 bases between. CDR1 and CDR2 from the germline V gene are MNHEY and SMNVEV (reference sequence). The CDR3 contains 13 residues. The CDR3 bases are TGTGCCAGCAGTTCTACAGTGGACTATGGCTACACCTTC. As protein: CASSSTVDYGYTF.

The rearrangement links TRBV19 to TRBJ1-2; D is unresolved. Germline lookup yields CDR1 LNHDA and CDR2 SQIVND (reference sequence). V was clipped by 8 bases and J by 6 bases, with 19 bases between them. The CDR3 is made up of 14 amino acids. CDR3 loop: CASVDTSGINGYTF. In DNA form, the CDR3 reads TGTGCCAGTGTTGACACCTCTGGTATTAATGGCTACACCTTC.